What follows describes a single TCR beta chain. Its antigen remains unidentified. With 60 Vbeta and 13 Jbeta primers, the PCR was carried out. Assay: immunoSEQ multiplex PCR; the TCRdb copy retains only in-frame clones and omits some. Here the sample spans 120,000 to 150,000 clones, around 75% being singletons. The data were obtained in a study of cytomegalovirus exposure and HLA in healthy donors. Study-wide results and caveats: A later analysis reportedly found fewer N-insertions in an Asian-associated ancestry cluster than the approximately 670-donor mean. Reports state that TCR beta sequences accurately predicted most subjects' HLA-A and HLA-B alleles.

This TCR was recovered from a young woman in good health and CMV-seronegative. Material: PBMCs.

The chain's CDR3 is CASSPDSQGLAGPYVFF. The CDR3 DNA follows: TGTGCCAGCAGCCCGGACTCTCAAGGGCTAGCGGGGCCCTATGTCTTCTTC. The chain employs TRBV9 and TRBJ2-1; 9 bases fit TRBD2. The CDR3 consists of 17 residues. CDR1 and CDR2 (germline): SGDLS, YYNGEE. J lost 16 bases, V lost 4 bases, and 24 bases had no gene match.